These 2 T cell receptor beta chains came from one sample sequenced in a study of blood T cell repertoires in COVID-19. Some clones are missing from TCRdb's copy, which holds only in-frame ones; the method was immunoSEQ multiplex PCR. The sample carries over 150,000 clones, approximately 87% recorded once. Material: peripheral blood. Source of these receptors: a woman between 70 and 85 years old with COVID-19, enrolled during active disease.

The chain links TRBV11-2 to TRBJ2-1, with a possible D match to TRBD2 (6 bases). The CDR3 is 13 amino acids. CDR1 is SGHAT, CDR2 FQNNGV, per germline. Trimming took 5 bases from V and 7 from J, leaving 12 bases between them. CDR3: CASSVSGSNEQFF. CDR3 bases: TGTGCCAGCAGCGTTAGCGGCTCAAATGAGCAGTTCTTC.

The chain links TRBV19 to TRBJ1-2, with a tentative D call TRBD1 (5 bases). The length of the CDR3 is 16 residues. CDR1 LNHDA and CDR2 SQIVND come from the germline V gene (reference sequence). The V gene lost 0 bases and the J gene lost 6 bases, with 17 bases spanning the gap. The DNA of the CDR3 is TGTGCCAGTAGTATAGACGGAGGGACCCCTCGTGATGGCTACACCTTC. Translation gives CASSIDGGTPRDGYTF.